Shown below are 9 T cell receptor delta chains from a single sample sequenced in a study of Vδ1+ human thymocytes. General study points: Thymic TRG and TRD repertoires appeared highly polyclonal.

RNA was extracted from the cells and then reverse transcribed. Multiplex PCR used pooled V-gene forward primers and a constant-region reverse primer to amplify CDR3s. TCRdb re-identified clones in the multiplex PCR reads via CATT. The table has around 23,000 delta-chain clones, 7.4% seen once; the top ten hold approximately 1%. For these receptors, no antigen is known. Sequenced input: Vdelta1+ gamma-delta thymocytes from the thymus. This sample's subset: FACS-sorted CD3+ TCRalphabeta- TCRVdelta1+ TCRVdelta2- thymocytes. The origin of the receptors is a girl in the first two years of life who had congenital heart surgery.

This clone was detected a few times. This sequence joins TRDV1 and TRDJ1; 9 bases are a match to TRDD3. This CDR3 region has 19 residues. CDR1 is TSWWSYY, CDR2 QGS, per germline. V was clipped by 4 bases and J by 4 bases; unmatched bases: 19. CDR3 sequence: CALGAGIYWGTFTFDKLIF. CDR3 DNA sequence: TGTGCTCTTGGGGCTGGAATTTACTGGGGGACCTTCACCTTCGATAAACTCATCTTT.

The J gene is TRDJ1, the V gene TRDV1; 7 bases align to TRDD3. Losses at the gene ends were 1 base for V and 2 bases for J; bases not matched to a gene: 19. CDR3 length: 20 residues. CDR1 and CDR2 (germline): TSWWSYY, QGS. CDR3 nucleotides: TGTGCTCTTGGGGAACCCCTACGATGGATACGCGGTTTGTTAACCGATAAACTCATCTTT. Protein: CALGEPLRWIRGLLTDKLIF.

This clone was seen more than once but under ten times. This sequence joins TRDV1 and TRDJ1; possibly TRDD2 or TRDD3 for D (7 bases each). The germline V gene has CDR1 TSWWSYY and CDR2 QGS. Trimming stripped 0 bases from V and 3 bases from J, with 32 bases between. CDR3 length: 22 residues. The CDR3 region has the DNA TGTGCTCTTGGGGAACTAGGGGTCAATGTTCCCCCCTTCCTGGGGGTCTCCGATAAACTCATCTTT. It yields the protein CALGELGVNVPPFLGVSDKLIF.

This clone came up a few times. This sequence joins TRDV1 and TRDJ1; D is undetermined. The CDR3 sequence is 19 residues long. Germline-derived CDR1 and CDR2 are TSWWSYY and QGS. V shed 2 bases and J shed 0 bases, with 22 bases lying between them. The CDR3, as DNA: TGTGCTCTTGGGGAATCCCATCCTGGCTTAAGGTCGTACACCGATAAACTCATCTTT. It codes for CALGESHPGLRSYTDKLIF.

J is TRDJ1 and V is TRDV2; 11 bases map to TRDD3. The junction had 16 bases not matched to a gene; V was cut back by 5 bases and J by 0 bases. The CDR3 length is 19 residues. In germline, CDR1 is GEAIGNYY, CDR2 EKD. The CDR3 nucleotides are TGTGCCTGTGTCCTTTTGCCACTGGGGGATAATGAGTACACCGATAAACTCATCTTT. Protein: CACVLLPLGDNEYTDKLIF.

The chain uses TRDV1 and TRDJ1, with 8 nucleotides matching TRDD3. CDR3 length: 21 residues. Germline values: CDR1 TSWWSYY, CDR2 QGS. Trimming removed 1 base from V and 0 bases from J; junction bases left unmatched: 19. The CDR3 region is CALGEPPNRFPWGTYTDKLIF. DNA of the CDR3: TGTGCTCTTGGGGAACCACCAAATAGGTTCCCCTGGGGGACTTACACCGATAAACTCATCTTT.

This clone was seen a handful of times. The chain has TRDV1 and TRDJ1; 7 positions agree with TRDD3. The V and J ends lost 2 bases and 0 bases, in that order; junction bases with no gene match: 30. This CDR3 region has 24 residues. Germline CDR1 TSWWSYY, CDR2 QGS. In DNA, the CDR3 is TGTGCTCTTGGGGAAGGGGGATCAGGGCCTCGCTCTGGGGGGATTACCCCGTACACCGATAAACTCATCTTT. Its protein is CALGEGGSGPRSGGITPYTDKLIF.

The rearrangement links TRDV1 to TRDJ1; 10 nucleotides match TRDD3. Germline lookup yields CDR1 TSWWSYY and CDR2 QGS. With V trimmed by 7 bases and J by 1 base, 18 bases remained unmatched. The CDR3 spans 19 residues. For the CDR3, the DNA is TGTGCTCTTGCGTTACCAGCCTGGGGGATATTAAGGGGCACCGATAAACTCATCTTT. Translation: CALALPAWGILRGTDKLIF.

This clone was seen a handful of times. The chain has TRDV1 and TRDJ1, with TRDD3 matching over 9 bases. This CDR3 region has 23 residues. Germline CDR1 and CDR2: TSWWSYY and QGS. V dropped 2 bases and J dropped 0; count of bases not matched to a gene: 25. CDR3 region: CALGEESYENQVLGDPYTDKLIF. The CDR3 DNA reads TGTGCTCTTGGGGAAGAGTCCTACGAGAATCAAGTACTGGGGGACCCGTACACCGATAAACTCATCTTT.